This record covers a single T cell receptor (beta chain). The germline V and J ends were trimmed by 0 bases and 6 bases, with 9 bases remaining between them. Germline V gene sequence: CDR1 SGHTS, CDR2 YDEGEE. The CDR3 contains 14 residues. These data belong to a study of cytotoxic CD8 clonotypes in ibrutinib-treated CLL. Study background: The authors obtained response samples at a median of about 13 months of treatment, range 6 to 36.

The assay was immunoSEQ multiplex PCR, and TCRdb's table has in-frame clones only and misses some. The sample consists of roughly 200,000 clones, just under 80% of them appearing once. The receptor comes from a human donor with chronic lymphocytic leukemia. This chain uses TRBV5-8 with TRBJ2-2, with a tentative D call TRBD1 (6 bases). This sample comprised PBMCs, obtained after 12 months of ibrutinib treatment. The CDR3 region is CASSLGQVAGELFF. CDR3 nucleotides: TGTGCCAGCAGCTTGGGACAGGTGGCCGGGGAGCTGTTTTTT.